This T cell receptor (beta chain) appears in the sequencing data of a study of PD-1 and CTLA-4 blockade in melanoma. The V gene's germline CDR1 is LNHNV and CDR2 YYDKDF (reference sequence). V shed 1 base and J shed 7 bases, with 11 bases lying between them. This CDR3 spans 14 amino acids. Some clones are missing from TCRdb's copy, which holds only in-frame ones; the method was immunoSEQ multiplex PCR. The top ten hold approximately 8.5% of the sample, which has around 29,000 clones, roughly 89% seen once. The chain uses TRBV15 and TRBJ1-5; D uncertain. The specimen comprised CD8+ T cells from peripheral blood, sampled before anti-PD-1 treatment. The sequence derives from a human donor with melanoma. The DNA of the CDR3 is TGTGCCACCAGCAGAGCTGACGAAACACAGCCCCAGCATTTT. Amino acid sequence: CATSRADETQPQHF.